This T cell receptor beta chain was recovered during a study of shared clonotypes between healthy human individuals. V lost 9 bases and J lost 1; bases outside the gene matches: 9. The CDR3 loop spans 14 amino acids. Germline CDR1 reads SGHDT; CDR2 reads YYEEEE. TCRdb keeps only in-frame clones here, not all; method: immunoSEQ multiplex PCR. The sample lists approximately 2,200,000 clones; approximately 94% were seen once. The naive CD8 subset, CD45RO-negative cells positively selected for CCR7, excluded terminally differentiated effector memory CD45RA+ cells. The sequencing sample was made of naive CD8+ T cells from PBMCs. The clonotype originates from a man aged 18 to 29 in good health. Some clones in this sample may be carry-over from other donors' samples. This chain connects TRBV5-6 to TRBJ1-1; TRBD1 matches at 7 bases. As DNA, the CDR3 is TGTGCCACACGCCTAGGGGGCTCGAACACTGAAGCTTTCTTT. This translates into CATRLGGSNTEAFF.